The following is a T cell receptor (beta chain) sequence with its context. The antigen it binds to is not known. As encoded in the germline V gene (reference sequence), CDR1 is PRHDT while CDR2 is FYEKMQ. The CDR3 runs 15 amino acids, cysteine and phenylalanine included. The entry carries no DNA sequence. Sequencing used an Illumina HiSeq 2000. TCR beta cDNA libraries were made by 5'RACE template switching that added a universal primer site and unique molecular identifiers. cDNA synthesis was primed from the TCR beta constant segment and was followed by two successive PCR amplification steps. Processing in the source paper ran as follows. MIGEC was used to demultiplex reads and group the reads by UMI, and MiTCR was used to assemble and quantify clonotypes. Only TCR cDNA sequences supported by at least two reads were kept to exclude erroneous sequences. Downstream repertoire analysis used the tcR package, and clonotypes were matched across fractions by CDR3 nucleotide sequence plus V segment. Antigen specificity was annotated against VDJdb with VDJmatch, allowing one amino acid substitution in CDR3. TCRdb reprocessed the reads and lists each CDR3 protein sequence as a single entry, with no DNA. TCRdb assigned the V and J calls; the authors' analysis was not used. The sample table includes under 200,000 distinct CDR3 sequences. The top ten hold roughly 18% of the sample.

The record originates from a study of T cells expressing NK-cell markers (TCRdb year 2020). At the level of the whole study: Roughly 8 donors provided sorted CD3+CD56+NKG2C+, CD3+CD56+NKG2C- and CD3+CD56-NKG2C+ T-cell subsets, whose TCR beta-chain repertoires were profiled. Among the eight sequenced donors, seven were HCMV-seropositive and one was HCMV-seronegative. All eight donors whose samples were sequenced were randomly selected healthy volunteers, three of them men and five women. Sequencing of the libraries produced 2 x 150 bp reads on Illumina HiSeq 2000/2500, MiSeq or NextSeq.

To determine HCMV serostatus, a commercial ELISA kit was used to detect HCMV-specific IgG in serum. Peripheral blood mononuclear cells were isolated from blood by Ficoll density gradient centrifugation. The paper as a whole reports these results and caveats: Those dominant clonotypes were again the most abundant among CD3+CD56-NKG2C+ cells in four donors, at about 25-60.1%. In more than five donors, the dominant CD3+CD56+NKG2C+ clonotypes were found to rank among the top 10 CD8+ clonotypes and to make up about 1.0-8% of CD8+ T cells. Whether the expanded NKG2C-expressing T cell clones were specific for HCMV antigens was left unclear.

The V gene is TRBV13 and the J gene is TRBJ1-5; TCRdb proposes TRBD1, but this gene call is untestable without DNA. The specimen sequenced was blood T cells: a sorted CD56 or NKG2C T cell subset, CD4+ or CD8+ T cells, or bulk PBMC T cells (not recorded which). The clonotype was recovered from a woman between 18 and 75 years old in good health. This receptor has the CDR3 CASSLESGDSQPQHF.